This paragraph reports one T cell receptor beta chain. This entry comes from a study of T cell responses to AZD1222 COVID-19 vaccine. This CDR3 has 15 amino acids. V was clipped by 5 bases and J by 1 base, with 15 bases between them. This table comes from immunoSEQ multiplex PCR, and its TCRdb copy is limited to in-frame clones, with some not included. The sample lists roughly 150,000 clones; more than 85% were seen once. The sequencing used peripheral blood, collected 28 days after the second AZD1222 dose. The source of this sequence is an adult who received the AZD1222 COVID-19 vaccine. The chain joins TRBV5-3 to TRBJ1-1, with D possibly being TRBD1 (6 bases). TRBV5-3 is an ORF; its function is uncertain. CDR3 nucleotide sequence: TGTGCCAGAAGAGATTGGGACAAGCCGAACACTGAAGCTTTCTTT. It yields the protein CARRDWDKPNTEAFF.